This T cell receptor (beta chain) came from a study of blood T cells in healthy people across ages. Per the germline V gene, CDR1 is SGHAT and CDR2 is FQNNGV. CDR3 length: 15 residues. V gave up 5 bases and J gave up 6 bases; unmatched junction bases: 9. The second PCR ran roughly 6 to 11 cycles with a sample-barcoded 5' primer and J-beta primers. At least 2.5 million CDR3-containing paired-end reads were obtained per sample. Each CDR3 protein gets one entry after TCRdb re-called the 5' RACE reads with MiXCR. The sample lists 700,000 or so distinct CDR3 sequences; about a fifth were seen once. The V call is TRBV11-2, the J call TRBJ2-2; 7 nucleotides line up with TRBD2. Material for sequencing was blood. The source is a man between 65 and 80 years old in good health. The CDR3 spells CASSPLRGRAGELFF. In nucleotides, the CDR3 is TGTGCCAGCAGCCCGTTACGCGGGAGAGCCGGGGAGCTGTTTTTT.